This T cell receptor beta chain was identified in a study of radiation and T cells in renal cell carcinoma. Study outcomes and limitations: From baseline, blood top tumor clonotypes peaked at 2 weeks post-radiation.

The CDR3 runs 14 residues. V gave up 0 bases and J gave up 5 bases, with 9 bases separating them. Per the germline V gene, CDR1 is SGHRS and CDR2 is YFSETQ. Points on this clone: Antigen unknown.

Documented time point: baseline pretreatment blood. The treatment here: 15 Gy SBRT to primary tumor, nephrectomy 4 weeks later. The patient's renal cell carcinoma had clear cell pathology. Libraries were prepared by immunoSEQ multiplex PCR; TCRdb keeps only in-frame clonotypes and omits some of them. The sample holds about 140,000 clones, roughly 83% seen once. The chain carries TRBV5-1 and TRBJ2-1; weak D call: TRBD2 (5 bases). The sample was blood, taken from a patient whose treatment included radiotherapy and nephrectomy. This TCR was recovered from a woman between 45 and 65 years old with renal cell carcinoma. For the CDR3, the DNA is TGCGCCAGCAGCTTGGTTAGAGGGAACAATGAGCAGTTCTTC. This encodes CASSLVRGNNEQFF.